Listed below are T cell receptor beta chains from one sample, sequenced in a study of molecular identifiers for immune sequencing clone quantification. TCRdb used MiXCR to reprocess the PCR reads, holding one entry per CDR3 protein. The sample lists approximately 500,000 distinct CDR3 sequences; around 25% were seen once. What was sequenced was naive CD8+ T cells from blood, with Jurkat cell RNA spiked in. The source of these receptors is a human donor in good health. Some libraries in this study had Jurkat cell RNA spiked in. Each CDR3 is given with its conserved first and last residue. D genes are given only for firm matches. Clone size appears in some rows only: once, few, many, or a class for an expanded clone.

d_gene,j_gene,v_gene,abundance,CDR3nt,CDR3aa
.,TRBJ2-7,TRBV10-3,.,TGTGCCATCTGGGGAGGACAGGCCTACGAGCAGTACTTC,CAIWGGQAYEQYF
.,TRBJ2-2,TRBV7-2,.,TGTGCCAGCAGCTTAGAGGGGGAGCTGTTTTTT,CASSLEGELFF
TRBD2,TRBJ2-3,TRBV4-1,few,TGCGCCAGCGGGCTCCTACTAGCGGACGGTGACACAGATACGCAGTATTTT,CASGLLLADGDTDTQYF
.,TRBJ2-4,TRBV12-3/TRBV12-4,many,TGTGCCAGCAGTTTATCCGACAGCCTAGCCAAAAACATTCAGTACTTC,CASSLSDSLAKNIQYF
.,TRBJ1-5,TRBV28,.,TGTGCCAGCAGTCTCCGGGGGGGAAGTTCTAAAGGAAATCAGCCCCAGCATTTT,CASSLRGGSSKGNQPQHF
TRBD1,TRBJ1-1,TRBV27,few,TGTGCCAGCAGGGCCGGGACAGGGGGATGGAAGACTGAAGCTTTCTTT,CASRAGTGGWKTEAFF
.,TRBJ2-7,TRBV6-2/TRBV6-3,few,TGTGCCAGCATCCACACGGGCGTATTCGGAACCTACGAGCAGTACTTC,CASIHTGVFGTYEQYF
TRBD1,TRBJ1-2,TRBV19,few,TGTGCCAGTACCCCGGGACAGGGGAATGGCTACACCTTC,CASTPGQGNGYTF
TRBD1,TRBJ2-5,TRBV2,.,TGTGCCAGCAGTGATGGACAGGGGGGGACCCAGTGCTTC,CASSDGQGGTQCF
.,TRBJ2-3,TRBV24-1,.,TGTGCCACCAGTGATCGGACAGAGGGCTACACAGATACGCAGTATTTT,CATSDRTEGYTDTQYF
TRBD2,TRBJ2-3,TRBV7-9,many,TGTGCCAGCAGCTTAGCGCCGATTGGACTAGCGGGAGGAGATACGCAGTATTTT,CASSLAPIGLAGGDTQYF
.,TRBJ2-3,TRBV7-2,many,TGTGCCAGCAGCTCCGAAAGGTTCACAGATACGCAGTATTTT,CASSSERFTDTQYF
.,TRBJ2-7,TRBV20-1,few,TGCAGTGCCAGAATAGGGGGAGGCTACGAGCAGTACTTC,CSARIGGGYEQYF
.,TRBJ2-1,TRBV5-1,few,TGCGCCAGCAGCTTGGTTGCTAGCGCCTACAATGAGCAGTTCTTC,CASSLVASAYNEQFF
TRBD2,TRBJ2-3,TRBV5-6,few,TGTGCCAGCAGCTTGGTACGGGGGGGAGATACGCAGTATTTT,CASSLVRGGDTQYF
TRBD1,TRBJ2-6,TRBV27,.,TGTGCCAGCATTACACAGGGGGTCTCTGGGGCCAACGTCCTGACTTTC,CASITQGVSGANVLTF
.,TRBJ1-5,TRBV2,many,TGTGCCAGCAGTGAATTAGGCGGATTAAACAATCAGCCCCAGCATTTT,CASSELGGLNNQPQHF
TRBD2,TRBJ2-7,TRBV5-6,.,TGTGACAGCAGCTGGTGGAATAGCGGGAGTTACGAGCAGTACTTC,CDSSWWNSGSYEQYF
.,TRBJ1-5,TRBV19,many,TGTGCCAGTAGTACACTTTATGGAGATCAGCCCCAGCATTTT,CASSTLYGDQPQHF
.,TRBJ2-5,TRBV14,.,TGTGCCAGCAGCCACCCGGGACACTCGGACGGACTTGAGACCCAGTACTTC,CASSHPGHSDGLETQYF
.,TRBJ2-7,TRBV6-2/TRBV6-3,few,TGTGCCAGCAGTAGGACAGAATCTAGGGAGCAGTACTTC,CASSRTESREQYF
.,TRBJ1-2,TRBV29-1,few,TGCAGCGTTGAACAGGCGGATGGCGGATATGGCTACACCTTC,CSVEQADGGYGYTF
TRBD1,TRBJ2-7,TRBV7-8,.,TGTGCCAGCAGCTTACTTCAGGGGGACGAGCAGTACTTC,CASSLLQGDEQYF